Below are 25 T cell receptor beta chains sequenced from a single sample in a study of somatic mutations in cytotoxic T cells in rheumatoid arthritis. This table comes from immunoSEQ multiplex PCR, and its TCRdb copy is limited to in-frame clones, with some not included. The sample holds about 14,000 clones, 78% seen once. Sequencing was carried out using CD8+ T cells sorted from blood. Receptor source: an adult with rheumatoid arthritis.

The chain joins TRBV4-1 to TRBJ1-1; D gene unclear. The germline V and J ends were trimmed by 3 bases and 5 bases, with 16 bases remaining between them. Germline CDR1 and CDR2: MGHRA and YSYEKL. CDR3 length: 15 amino acids. The CDR3 spells CASSHHPLGDTEAFF. CDR3 bases: TGCGCCAGCAGCCACCACCCCTTGGGAGATACTGAAGCTTTCTTT.

The genes are TRBV10-3 and TRBJ2-7; 10 nucleotides match TRBD1. The CDR3 totals 12 residues. Trimming at V came to 11 bases and at J to 2 bases, leaving 3 bases not matched to a gene. Germline V gene data show CDR1 as ENHRY and CDR2 as SYGVKD. The CDR3 sequence: CALGTGAYEQYF. In DNA form, the CDR3 reads TGTGCCCTCGGGACAGGGGCCTACGAGCAGTACTTC.

The chain combines TRBV19 with TRBJ2-3; TRBD1 aligns across 8 bases. With V trimmed by 5 bases and J by 2 bases, 9 bases remained unmatched. The length of the CDR3 is 16 residues. Germline V gene data show CDR1 as LNHDA and CDR2 as SQIVND (reference sequence). CDR3 in amino acids: CASSEQDRVVTDTQYF. CDR3 in DNA: TGTGCCAGTAGTGAGCAGGACAGGGTGGTCACAGATACGCAGTATTTT.

This clone was seen more than once but under ten times. The chain combines TRBV5-6 with TRBJ1-5; no firm D call. Trimming left V 4 bases short and J 1 base short, with 3 bases between. The CDR3 sequence is 12 residues long. Germline CDR1 and CDR2: SGHDT and YYEEEE. CDR3 sequence reads: CASSISNQPQHF. CDR3 DNA sequence: TGTGCCAGCAGCATCAGCAATCAGCCCCAGCATTTT.

The chain joins TRBV5-3 to TRBJ1-5; no clear D. TRBV5-3 is designated an ORF whose function remains uncertain. V lost 0 bases and J lost 1, with 5 bases in between. The CDR3 has 14 amino acids. Here the CDR3 DNA reads TGTGCCAGAAGCTTGGTACAGAGCAATCAGCCCCAGCATTTT. Its translation: CARSLVQSNQPQHF.

V usage is TRBV27 and J usage is TRBJ1-5; D perhaps matches TRBD1 (5 bases). The CDR3 totals 16 residues. V dropped 2 bases and J dropped 0 bases, with 11 bases sitting between them. Germline CDR1 reads MNHEY; CDR2 reads SMNVEV (reference sequence). The CDR3 here is CASSLRGPYSNQPQHF. The DNA for the CDR3 is TGTGCCAGCAGTTTACGGGGACCTTATAGCAATCAGCCCCAGCATTTT.

The J gene is TRBJ2-5, the V gene TRBV7-8; TRBD2 matches 9 bases. The CDR3 has 16 amino acids. V lost 4 bases to trimming and J lost 5 bases; unmatched junction nucleotides: 11. The germline V gene encodes CDR1 SGHVS and CDR2 FQNEAQ. In DNA, the CDR3 is TGTGCCAGCAGCTCCTTTGGGACTAGCCGGCTTGAGACCCAGTACTTC. It encodes CASSSFGTSRLETQYF.

V is TRBV5-4 and J is TRBJ1-1; D is uncertain. The CDR3 length is 12 residues. Per germline, CDR1 SGHNT and CDR2 YYREEE (reference sequence). The V gene lost 3 bases and the J gene lost 5 bases, with 8 bases spanning the gap. CDR3 protein: CASSWGRTEAFF. As DNA, the CDR3 is TGTGCCAGCAGCTGGGGTCGGACTGAAGCTTTCTTT.

The rearrangement links TRBV28 to TRBJ2-7; perhaps TRBD2 as D (5 bases). CDR1 is MDHEN, CDR2 SYDVKM, per germline. The V gene lost 5 bases and the J gene lost 2 bases, with 19 bases spanning the gap. The CDR3 consists of 16 residues. In DNA form, the CDR3 reads TGTGCCAGCAGTATCTCCAGCGGCACCTTGACCTACGAGCAGTACTTC. It specifies CASSISSGTLTYEQYF.

V gene TRBV7-9 combines with J gene TRBJ1-5; 8 positions agree with TRBD1. Per the germline V gene, CDR1 is SEHNR and CDR2 is FQNEAQ (reference sequence). The V gene end was trimmed by 5 bases and the J gene end by 8 bases; junction bases not matched to a gene: 5. The CDR3 is made up of 13 amino acids. For the CDR3, the DNA is TGTGCCAGCAGCCCATCGACAGGGGAGCCCCAGCATTTT. Protein sequence: CASSPSTGEPQHF.

This CDR3 reads CASSLRGGYYNEKLFF. The CDR3 DNA reads TGTGCCAGCAGCTTGAGAGGTGGATACTACAATGAAAAACTGTTTTTT. The chain joins TRBV5-6 to TRBJ1-4, with D unresolved. The germline V and J ends were trimmed by 1 base and 5 bases, with 15 bases remaining between them. From germline, CDR1 is SGHDT and CDR2 YYEEEE. There are 16 residues in the CDR3.

The gene calls are TRBV4-1 and TRBJ2-1; D call uncertain. V dropped 4 bases and J dropped 8 bases, with 9 bases sitting between them. CDR3 length equals 12 residues. The germline V gene has CDR1 MGHRA and CDR2 YSYEKL. As DNA, the CDR3 is TGCGCCAGCAGCCTGTACACTGATGAGCAGTTCTTC. Translating gives CASSLYTDEQFF.

The CDR3 DNA reads TGTGCCAGCAGGTACTCGGACAGGGCCTATTATGACGCGAACACTGAAGCTTTCTTT. Translation: CASRYSDRAYYDANTEAFF. The chain couples TRBV4-2 to TRBJ1-1; 8 positions agree with TRBD1. The length of the CDR3 is 19 residues. CDR1 and CDR2 (germline): LGHNA, YNFKEQ. V dropped 6 bases and J dropped 1; count of bases not matched to a gene: 19.

By share, this clone ranks as medium-sized. The chain couples TRBV9 to TRBJ2-7; 7 bases agree with TRBD2. The CDR3 is made up of 15 amino acids. Germline trimming cut 4 bases from V and 1 base from J; bases unmatched to any gene: 8. Germline V gene data show CDR1 as SGDLS and CDR2 as YYNGEE. CDR3 in DNA: TGTGCCAGCAGCTCCGAAACTAGCGCATCCTACGAGCAGTACTTC. Protein product: CASSSETSASYEQYF. Filled out from reference TRBV9 and TRBJ2-7, the complete variable domain reads DSGVTQTPKHLITATGQRVTLRCSPRSGDLSVYWYQQSLDQGLQFLIQYYNGEERAKGNILERFSAQQFPDLHSELNLSSLELGDSALYFCASSSETSASYEQYFGPGTRLTVT.

The chain recombines TRBV19 with TRBJ1-5, with 8 bases fitting TRBD1. The CDR3 extends over 19 amino acids. Losses at the gene ends were 1 base for V and 0 bases for J; bases not matched to a gene: 11. CDR1 and CDR2 from the germline V gene are LNHDA and SQIVND (reference sequence). The CDR3 DNA follows: TGTGCCAGTAGTATAGTTAAAGTTCAGGGGGCGCATAGCAATCAGCCCCAGCATTTT. Protein sequence: CASSIVKVQGAHSNQPQHF.

The V gene is TRBV2, the J gene TRBJ2-7; D not resolved. Germline CDR1 is SNHLY and CDR2 is FYNNEI. V shed 2 bases and J shed 3 bases, with 11 bases lying between them. The CDR3 runs to 14 residues. The CDR3 nucleotides are TGTGCCAGCAGTGAACGGGCAGCAGGCTACGAGCAGTACTTC. Translation gives CASSERAAGYEQYF.

This clone is a singleton in its sample. The rearrangement joins TRBV9 to TRBJ1-1, with TRBD1 as a possible D gene (6 bases). Deletions cut 3 bases from V and 1 base from J, with 7 bases between. This CDR3 has 13 residues. Germline CDR1 is SGDLS and CDR2 is YYNGEE. Here the CDR3 DNA reads TGTGCCAGCAGCGAGGACAGGAACACTGAAGCTTTCTTT. It specifies CASSEDRNTEAFF.

The table lists this clone with a count of one. The chain is built from TRBV13 and TRBJ2-1; 9 bases map to TRBD2. Trimming cost V 7 bases and J 8 bases; bases outside gene matches: 9. Looked up from germline, CDR1 is PRHDT and CDR2 is FYEKMQ (reference sequence). The CDR3 runs 14 residues. The CDR3 here is CASTSRLAGHEQFF. DNA of the CDR3: TGTGCCAGCACTTCCCGCCTAGCGGGACATGAGCAGTTCTTC.

This sequence joins TRBV21-1 and TRBJ2-7; the listed D gene, TRBD1, was not tested against the DNA. TRBV21-1 is a pseudogene segment. CDR3 length: 15 residues. CDR3 amino acids: CASSNTWDRGYEQYF. The DNA of the CDR3 is TGTGCCAGCAGCAACACTTGGGACAGGGGGTATGAGCAGTACTTC.

A single count supports this clone. The chain employs TRBV11-2 and TRBJ2-1; D not resolved. Germline values: CDR1 SGHAT, CDR2 FQNNGV. V lost 8 bases and J 6 bases, leaving 11 bases between the germline ends. The CDR3 sequence is 12 residues long. The CDR3 spells CASDSPSNEQFF. The DNA of the CDR3 is TGTGCCAGCGACTCCCCAAGCAATGAGCAGTTCTTC. Together with reference TRBV11-2 and TRBJ2-1, the CDR3 gives the full variable domain: EAGVAQSPRYKIIEKRQSVAFWCNPISGHATLYWYQQILGQGPKLLIQFQNNGVVDDSQLPKDRFSAERLKGVDSTLKIQPAKLEDSAVYLCASDSPSNEQFFGPGTRLTVL.

The rearrangement joins TRBV6-4 to TRBJ2-1; 12 bases match TRBD2. Germline CDR1 MRHNA, CDR2 SNTAGT. The CDR3 loop spans 15 amino acids. V lost 0 bases to trimming and J lost 7 bases; unmatched junction nucleotides: 1. The CDR3 region has the DNA TGTGCCAGCAGTGACTCACTAGCGGGAGGTAATGAGCAGTTCTTC. It encodes CASSDSLAGGNEQFF.

The count of this clone is one. The CDR3 nucleotides read TGTGCCAGGAACAATCACAGGGGGCGGAATTCACCCCTCCACTTT. The encoded protein is CARNNHRGRNSPLHF. V and J are TRBV7-9 and TRBJ1-6, with 9 positions matching TRBD1. V gave up 9 bases and J gave up 7 bases; unmatched junction bases: 10. CDR3 length: 15 amino acids. Per the germline V gene, CDR1 is SEHNR and CDR2 is FQNEAQ (reference sequence).

The genes are TRBV11-2 and TRBJ1-2, with a possible D match to TRBD1 (5 bases). Trimming took off 2 bases at V and 6 bases at J, with 13 bases between the two ends. Germline CDR1 and CDR2: SGHAT and FQNNGV. CDR3 length equals 14 residues. The CDR3 DNA is TGTGCCAGCAGCTTACCTTCGGGGCAGGATGGCTACACCTTC. Encoded protein: CASSLPSGQDGYTF.

This rearrangement joins TRBV28 to TRBJ2-1; 9 bases fit TRBD2. V dropped 3 bases and J dropped 6; count of bases not matched to a gene: 9. CDR3 size: 16 residues. The germline V gene has CDR1 MDHEN and CDR2 SYDVKM. As DNA, the CDR3 is TGTGCCAGCAGTTTCGGGGGCGGGGGGGCCATCAATGAGCAGTTCTTC. Residues: CASSFGGGGAINEQFF.

V usage is TRBV7-8 and J usage is TRBJ2-7; D may be TRBD2 (5 bases). The germline gives CDR1 SGHVS, CDR2 FQNEAQ. Deletions cut 1 base from V and 2 bases from J, with 9 bases between. The CDR3 totals 14 residues. The CDR3 here is CASSLVAGAYEQYF. CDR3 sequence (DNA): TGTGCCAGCAGCTTAGTGGCCGGGGCCTACGAGCAGTACTTC. Full variable domain (missing parts from reference TRBV7-8 and TRBJ2-7): GAGVSQSPRYKVAKRGQDVALRCDPISGHVSLFWYQQALGQGPEFLTYFQNEAQLDKSGLPSDRFFAERPEGSVSTLKIQRTQQEDSAVYLCASSLVAGAYEQYFGPGTRLTVT.